A selection of T cell receptor beta chains follows, all from one sample in a study of CD8 T cells in ankylosing spondylitis. TCRdb called the 5' RACE reads again in MiXCR, with one record for every CDR3 protein. The sample consists of just over 350,000 distinct CDR3 sequences, approximately 22% of them appearing once. Sequencing was done on a sample of blood, either unsorted or a sorted T cell fraction (not recorded which). These receptors were collected from a male donor with ankylosing spondylitis or in good health (not recorded which). CDR3s include the opening cysteine and the closing phenylalanine or tryptophan.

17,TRBV10-3,TRBJ2-3,CATKGLAGQPSTDTQYF
15,TRBV7-9,TRBJ1-5,CASSHGTGDDQPQHF
15,TRBV27,TRBJ2-1,CATSMGAGGQYEQFF
13,TRBV28,TRBJ2-7,CASSIDRAYEQYF
13,TRBV12-3/TRBV12-4,TRBJ2-1,CASNQRSGLEQFF
12,TRBV6-8,TRBJ2-5,CARLSGAETQYF
13,TRBV4-1,TRBJ2-7,CASSHNFAYEQYF
15,TRBV21-1,TRBJ2-2,CASPGGQKNTGELFF
15,TRBV7-9,TRBJ2-3,CASSLEVDRTDTQYF
16,TRBV7-9,TRBJ2-7,CASSLGSLDGYYEQYF
13,TRBV6-5,TRBJ2-4,CASSYAGGYIQYF
12,TRBV2,TRBJ1-1,CASVGSRTEAFF
15,TRBV7-9,TRBJ2-7,CASSSRQGSRDEQYF
13,TRBV20-1,TRBJ2-3,CSASFDITDTQYF
16,TRBV7-2,TRBJ2-2,CASSTGTGLNTGELFF
14,TRBV28,TRBJ2-3,CASSLGTGRDTQYF
15,TRBV15,TRBJ1-3,CATSRDVSSGNTIYF
15,TRBV14,TRBJ2-2,CASSQEGVSLGELFF
13,TRBV6-2/TRBV6-3,TRBJ2-7,CASSYMGNYEQYF
16,TRBV7-9,TRBJ2-3,CASSGNRDRVTDTQYF
11,TRBV30,TRBJ2-1,CAWAPYNEQFF
15,TRBV20-1,TRBJ2-3,CSARATSGIADTQYF
15,TRBV3-1,TRBJ2-3,CASSRRDLPPDTQYF